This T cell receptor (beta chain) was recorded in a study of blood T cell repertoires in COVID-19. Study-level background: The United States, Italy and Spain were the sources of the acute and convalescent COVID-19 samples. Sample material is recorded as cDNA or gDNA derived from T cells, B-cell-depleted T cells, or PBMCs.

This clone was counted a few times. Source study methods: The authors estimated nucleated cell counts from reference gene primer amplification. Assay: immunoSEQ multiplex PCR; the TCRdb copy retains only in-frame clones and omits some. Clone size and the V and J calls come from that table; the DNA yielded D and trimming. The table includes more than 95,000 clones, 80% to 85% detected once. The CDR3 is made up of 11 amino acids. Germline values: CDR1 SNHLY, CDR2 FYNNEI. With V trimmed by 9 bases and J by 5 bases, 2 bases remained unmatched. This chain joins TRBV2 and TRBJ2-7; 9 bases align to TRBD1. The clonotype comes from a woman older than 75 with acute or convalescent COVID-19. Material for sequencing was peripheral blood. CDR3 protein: CASRDRDEQYV. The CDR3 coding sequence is TGTGCCAGTCGGGACAGGGACGAGCAGTACGTC.